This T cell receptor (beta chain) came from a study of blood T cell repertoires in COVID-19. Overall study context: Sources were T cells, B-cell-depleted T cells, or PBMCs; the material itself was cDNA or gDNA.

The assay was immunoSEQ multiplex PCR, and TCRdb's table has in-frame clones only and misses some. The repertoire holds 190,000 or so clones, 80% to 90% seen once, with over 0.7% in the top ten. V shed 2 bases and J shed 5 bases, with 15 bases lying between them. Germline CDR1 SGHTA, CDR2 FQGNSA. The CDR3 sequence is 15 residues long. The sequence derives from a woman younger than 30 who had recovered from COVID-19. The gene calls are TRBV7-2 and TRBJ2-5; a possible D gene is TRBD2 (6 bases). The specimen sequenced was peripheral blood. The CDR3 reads CASSLLGTPRETQYF. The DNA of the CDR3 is TGTGCCAGCAGCTTATTGGGGACTCCCAGGGAGACCCAGTACTTC.